This T cell receptor beta chain was documented in a study of T cell responses to AZD1222 COVID-19 vaccine. With respect to this clone: Its antigen is unknown.

V lost 5 bases and J 4 bases, leaving 14 bases between the germline ends. Per germline, CDR1 LGHDT and CDR2 YNNKEL (reference sequence). This CDR3 is built from 14 residues. Repertoires were generated with immunoSEQ multiplex PCR, while TCRdb's copy carries only in-frame clones and drops some. The table has over 150,000 clones, around 89% seen once. Study conclusions and caveats: Repertoire sampling was restricted to post-peak T cell response timepoints.

This rearrangement joins TRBV3-1 (or the pseudogene TRBV3-2) to TRBJ1-1, with D tentatively TRBD1 (6 bases). Specimen: peripheral blood, collected on day 0 of AZD1222 vaccination. The receptor was derived from an adult in good health. The CDR3 reads CASSSGGAGTEAFF. Written as DNA, the CDR3 is TGTGCCAGCAGCTCGGGGGGCGCAGGCACTGAAGCTTTCTTT.